This T cell receptor beta chain was sequenced for a study of T-cell memory formation after mild COVID-19. The sample holds a few counts of this clonotype. TCRdb reanalysed the 5' RACE reads using MiXCR and keeps one entry per CDR3 protein. The sample yields 180,000 or so distinct CDR3 sequences, 16% seen once. The CDR3 covers 15 residues. Trimming shortened V by 1 base and J by 4 bases, and 12 bases separated the two germline ends. Germline V gene lookup returns CDR1 SGHTS and CDR2 YDEGEE. This receptor was identified in an adult woman who had mild COVID-19 (a few samples of this study predate the infection). Cell type and time point are not known. The chain combines TRBV5-8 with TRBJ2-1; perhaps TRBD1 as D (6 bases). Material for sequencing was PBMCs or a T cell subset sorted from them (not recorded which). CDR3 amino acids: CASSLKGRGYNEQFF. Here the CDR3 DNA reads TGTGCCAGCAGCTTGAAAGGCAGGGGATACAATGAGCAGTTCTTC.